Listed below are T cell receptor beta chains from one sample, sequenced in a study of T cells in Graves' hyperthyroidism and ophthalmopathy. TCRdb independently ran MiXCR on the multiplex PCR reads; one entry per CDR3 protein. The sample comprises more than 550,000 distinct CDR3 sequences, around 16% of which are singletons, and about 16% rests with the top ten. The sample taken for sequencing was blood. The receptors shown here come from a man aged 50 to 60 with Graves' hyperthyroidism. CDR3s include the opening cysteine and the closing phenylalanine or tryptophan. Rows give clone size only sometimes, using once, few, many, or a class for an expanded clone.

j_call clone_size v_call cdr3_aa
TRBJ2-7 many TRBV28 CASSFEGAYEQYF
TRBJ2-2 many TRBV30 CAWSEYTGELFF
TRBJ2-3 few TRBV28 CASSSGTSGRWSTDTQYF
TRBJ2-1 many TRBV12-3/TRBV12-4 CASSHTGGNAQVPNEQFF
TRBJ1-1 many TRBV27 CASSLVVGWTEAFF
TRBJ1-5 - TRBV25-1 CASSDEGPQHF
TRBJ2-1 - TRBV25-1 CASQRGGAGNEQFF
TRBJ2-1 few TRBV3-1 CASSQVPPAGLYNEQFF
TRBJ1-5 few TRBV7-8 CASSDRTGGGQPQHF
TRBJ2-6 few TRBV7-9 CASSLSGLAGSGANVLTF
TRBJ2-3 many TRBV28 CASSPSSAQGFTDTQYF
TRBJ1-1 many TRBV29-1 CSVWTGWSGTEAFF
TRBJ1-1 - TRBV11-2 CASSFSGTANTEAFF
TRBJ2-5 many TRBV6-1 CASREPGGRETQYF
TRBJ1-5 many TRBV28 CASSFGWQPQHF
TRBJ2-5 - TRBV5-1 CASSPRARGPETQYF
TRBJ2-3 - TRBV30 CAWEGQSTDTQYF
TRBJ1-5 - TRBV7-6 CASSPPDRGYSNLPQHF
TRBJ1-4 many TRBV2 CASSARQGGSEKLFF
TRBJ2-2 - TRBV14 CASSPRVRSGNTGELFF
TRBJ1-5 - TRBV7-2 CASSFAASSNQPQHF
TRBJ1-1 many TRBV7-9 CASSLPGGTMTEAFF
TRBJ2-3 - TRBV5-1 CASSLTQGYGTDTQYF
TRBJ2-6 - TRBV19 CASRTPGAGANVLTF
TRBJ1-1 many TRBV18 CASSPPGRGVNTEAFF
TRBJ2-1 many TRBV11-1 CASSLEAAGGNNEQFF
TRBJ2-2 - TRBV24-1 CATSDPRTGTVTGELFF
TRBJ1-1 - TRBV11-1 CASSHLSGDTEAFF
TRBJ2-5 - TRBV3-1 CASSQLGGGEETQYF
TRBJ2-1 - TRBV28 CASRKTSGRVNEQFF
TRBJ2-1 - TRBV19 CASRELAGGLGEQFF
TRBJ1-1 - TRBV29-1 CSVDTGGLTEAFF
TRBJ2-7 - TRBV28 CAATRESPYEQYF
TRBJ2-5 - TRBV2 CATSDPPGQFGGGETQYF
TRBJ1-6 many TRBV11-2 CASSLAQGSNSPLHF
TRBJ2-1 few TRBV7-9 CASSSNGWEHYNEQFF
TRBJ1-1 - TRBV7-2 CASSLVTRRNTEAFF
TRBJ1-2 - TRBV3-1 CASSQDVLATYGYTF
TRBJ2-3 - TRBV4-1 CASRAGAASGKRSTDTQYF
TRBJ2-1 - TRBV20-1 CSAWTSGASYNEQFF
TRBJ2-3 many TRBV20-1 CSARDASGGTDTQYF
TRBJ1-4 - TRBV2 CASSGLATNEKLFF
TRBJ2-1 many TRBV19 CASTPDSYNEQFF